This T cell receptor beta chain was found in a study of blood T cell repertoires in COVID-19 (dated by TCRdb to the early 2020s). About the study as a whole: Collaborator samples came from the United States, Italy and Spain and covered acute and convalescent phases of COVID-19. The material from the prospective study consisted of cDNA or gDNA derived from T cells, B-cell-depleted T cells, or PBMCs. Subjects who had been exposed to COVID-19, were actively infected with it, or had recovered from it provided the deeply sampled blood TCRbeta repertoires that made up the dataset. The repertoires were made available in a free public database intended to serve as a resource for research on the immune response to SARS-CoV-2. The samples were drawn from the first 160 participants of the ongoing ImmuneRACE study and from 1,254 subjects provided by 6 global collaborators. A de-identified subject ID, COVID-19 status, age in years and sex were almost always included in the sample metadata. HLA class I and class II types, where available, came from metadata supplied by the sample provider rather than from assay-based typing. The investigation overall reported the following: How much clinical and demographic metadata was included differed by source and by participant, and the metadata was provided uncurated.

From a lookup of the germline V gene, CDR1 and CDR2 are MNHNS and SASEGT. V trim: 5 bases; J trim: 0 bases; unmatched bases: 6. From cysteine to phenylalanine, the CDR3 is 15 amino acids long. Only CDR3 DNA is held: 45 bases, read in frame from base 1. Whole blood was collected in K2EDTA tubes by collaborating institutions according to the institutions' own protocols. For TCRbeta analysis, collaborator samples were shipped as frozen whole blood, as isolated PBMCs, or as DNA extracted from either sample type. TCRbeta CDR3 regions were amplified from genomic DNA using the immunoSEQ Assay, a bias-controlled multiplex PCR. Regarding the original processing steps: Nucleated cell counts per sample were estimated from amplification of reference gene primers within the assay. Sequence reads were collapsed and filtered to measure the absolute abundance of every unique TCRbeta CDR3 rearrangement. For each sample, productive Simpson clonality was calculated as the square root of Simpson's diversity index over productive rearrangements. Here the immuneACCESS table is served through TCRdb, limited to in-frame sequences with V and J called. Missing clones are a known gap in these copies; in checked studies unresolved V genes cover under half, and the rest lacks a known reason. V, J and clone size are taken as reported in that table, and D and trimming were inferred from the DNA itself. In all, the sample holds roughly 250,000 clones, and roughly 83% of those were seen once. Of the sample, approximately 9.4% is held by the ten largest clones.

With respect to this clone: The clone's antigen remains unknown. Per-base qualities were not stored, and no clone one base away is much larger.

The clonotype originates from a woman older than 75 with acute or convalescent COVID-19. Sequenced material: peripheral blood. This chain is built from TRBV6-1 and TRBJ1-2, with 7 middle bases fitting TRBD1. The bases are TGTGCCAGCAGTCAGAAGGGGGCGGCTAACTATGGCTACACCTTC. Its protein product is CASSQKGAANYGYTF.